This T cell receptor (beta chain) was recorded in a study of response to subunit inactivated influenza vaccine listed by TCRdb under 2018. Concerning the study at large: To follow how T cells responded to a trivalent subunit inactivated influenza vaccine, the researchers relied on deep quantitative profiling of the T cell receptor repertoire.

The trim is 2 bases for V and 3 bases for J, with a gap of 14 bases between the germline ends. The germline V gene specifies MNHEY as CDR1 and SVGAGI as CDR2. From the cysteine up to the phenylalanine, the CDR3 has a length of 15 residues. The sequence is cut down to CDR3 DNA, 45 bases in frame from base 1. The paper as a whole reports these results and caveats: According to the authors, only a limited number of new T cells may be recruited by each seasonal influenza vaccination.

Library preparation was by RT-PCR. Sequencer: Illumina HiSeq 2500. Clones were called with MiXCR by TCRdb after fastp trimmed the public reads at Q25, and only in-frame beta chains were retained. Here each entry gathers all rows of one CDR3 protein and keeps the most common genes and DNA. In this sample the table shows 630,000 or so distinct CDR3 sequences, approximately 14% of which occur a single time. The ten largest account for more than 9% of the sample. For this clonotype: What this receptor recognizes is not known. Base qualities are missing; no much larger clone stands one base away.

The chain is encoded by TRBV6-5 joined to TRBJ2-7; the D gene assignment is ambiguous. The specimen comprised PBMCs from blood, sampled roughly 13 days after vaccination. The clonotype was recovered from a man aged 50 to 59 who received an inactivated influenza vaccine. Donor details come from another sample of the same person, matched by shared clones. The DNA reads TGTGCCAGCAGTTACGATGGCCGAGCTTTCTACGAGCAGTACTTC. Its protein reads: CASSYDGRAFYEQYF.